The 14 T cell receptor beta chains listed next were all sequenced from one sample in a study of blood T cell repertoires in COVID-19. TCRdb keeps only in-frame clones here, not all; method: immunoSEQ multiplex PCR. The repertoire holds fewer than 450,000 clones, about 87% seen once, with about 12% in the top ten. Sequenced: peripheral blood. Receptor source: a woman aged 45-65 years with COVID-19, enrolled during active disease.

The V and J genes are TRBV18 and TRBJ2-1; tentative D call: TRBD1 (5 bases). CDR3 length: 14 amino acids. Germline lookup yields CDR1 KGHSH and CDR2 LQKENI. V lost 0 bases to trimming and J lost 7 bases, with 10 bases between them. The CDR3 bases are TGTGCCAGCTCACCACCGAAGGGGATGAATGAGCAGTTCTTC. It is translated as CASSPPKGMNEQFF.

The chain joins TRBV3-1 (or the pseudogene TRBV3-2) to TRBJ2-1; perhaps TRBD2 as D (6 bases). CDR3 length: 13 residues. Germline V CDR1 and CDR2: LGHDT, YNNKEL (reference sequence). Trimming cost V 4 bases and J 6 bases, with 10 bases left between them. CDR3 residues: CASSRSGGNEQFF. Here the CDR3 DNA reads TGTGCCAGCAGCCGCTCCGGGGGCAATGAGCAGTTCTTC.

The rearrangement uses TRBV9 and TRBJ1-3, with a possible D match to TRBD1 (5 bases). Trimming cost V 3 bases and J 2 bases, with 12 bases left between them. The CDR3 is 15 residues long. Germline V gene sequence: CDR1 SGDLS, CDR2 YYNGEE. The DNA for the CDR3 is TGTGCCAGCAGCGGGCAGGGTACGGCTGGAAACACCATATATTTT. Translated, it gives CASSGQGTAGNTIYF.

The gene calls are TRBV2 and TRBJ2-5, with a possible D match to TRBD2 (6 bases). The V end lost 0 bases, the J end lost 5 bases, and 13 bases lay between the germline ends. Germline assignment: CDR1 SNHLY and CDR2 FYNNEI. The CDR3 length is 15 residues. CDR3 amino acids: CASSEALGGWETQYF. CDR3 sequence (DNA): TGTGCCAGCAGTGAAGCGCTCGGAGGGTGGGAGACCCAGTACTTC.

With regard to this clone: The same CDR3 arises from other DNA sequences in this sample as well. This chain connects TRBV12-3 or TRBV12-4 to TRBJ1-1; D gene ambiguous. The V end lost 6 bases, the J end lost 4 bases, and 12 bases lay between the germline ends. This CDR3 contains 13 residues. CDR3 protein: CASSPRRGTEAFF. The CDR3 DNA reads as TGTGCCAGCAGCCCACGACGGGGCACTGAAGCTTTCTTT.

This chain connects TRBV7-6 to TRBJ2-1; maybe TRBD2 (6 bases). The V and J ends lost 5 bases and 0 bases respectively, with 11 bases between them. The CDR3 is 15 amino acids. Germline V CDR1 and CDR2: SGHVS, FNYEAQ. In DNA form, the CDR3 reads TGTGCCAGCAGCCCTAGCGCCAGCTCCTACAATGAGCAGTTCTTC. Protein sequence: CASSPSASSYNEQFF. Together with reference TRBV7-6 and TRBJ2-1, the CDR3 gives the full variable domain: GAGVSQSPRYKVTKRGQDVALRCDPISGHVSLYWYRQALGQGPEFLTYFNYEAQQDKSGLPNDRFSAERPEGSISTLTIQRTEQRDSAMYRCASSPSASSYNEQFFGPGTRLTVL.

This chain connects TRBV27 to TRBJ2-7; 8 nucleotides line up with TRBD1. This CDR3 comprises 15 residues. With V trimmed by 2 bases and J by 6 bases, 9 bases remained unmatched. The germline CDR1 and CDR2 sequences are MNHEY and SMNVEV (reference sequence). CDR3 protein: CASSLNGRGPLEQYF. DNA for the CDR3: TGTGCCAGCAGTTTAAACGGCAGGGGGCCCCTCGAGCAGTACTTC.

V usage is TRBV19 and J usage is TRBJ1-2; TRBD1 is a possible D gene (5 bases). The V gene lost 6 bases and the J gene lost 8 bases, with 22 bases spanning the gap. CDR1 is LNHDA and CDR2 is SQIVND in the germline V gene (reference sequence). The CDR3 is made up of 15 amino acids. The chain's CDR3 is CASSVLSAGDGGYTF. The CDR3 DNA follows: TGTGCCAGTAGCGTTCTAAGCGCGGGGGATGGAGGCTACACCTTC.

A single count supports this clone. At one end the junction does not follow the germline gene, possibly because of a read error. J is TRBJ1-2 and V is TRBV2; D is perhaps TRBD1 (5 bases). Germline CDR1 is SNHLY and CDR2 is FYNNEI. The CDR3 covers 12 residues. In DNA, the CDR3 is TGTGCCAGCAGCGAAGAAGGGGTTGGCTACACCTTC. This translates into CASSEEGVGYTF.

This chain connects TRBV7-9 to TRBJ1-2; perhaps TRBD1 as D (6 bases). This CDR3 is built from 16 residues. Germline V gene sequence: CDR1 SEHNR, CDR2 FQNEAQ (reference sequence). V was trimmed by 3 bases and J by 8 bases, leaving 22 bases between them. This CDR3 is CASSFRRGGFYAGYTF. The CDR3 region has the DNA TGTGCCAGCAGCTTTCGGCGTGGGGGCTTCTATGCCGGCTACACCTTC.

V is TRBV7-9 and J is TRBJ2-1; possibly TRBD1 for D (5 bases). Trimming removed 5 bases at V and 1 base at J, with 12 bases between. This CDR3 is 15 amino acids long. Germline loops: CDR1 SEHNR, CDR2 FQNEAQ (reference sequence). CDR3 sequence reads: CASSQRQWSYNEQFF. CDR3 coding DNA: TGTGCCAGCAGCCAAAGACAGTGGTCCTACAATGAGCAGTTCTTC.

The table lists this clone with a count of one. The chain is built from TRBV4-1 and TRBJ1-5; 8 bases line up with TRBD1. The germline CDR1 and CDR2 sequences are MGHRA and YSYEKL. CDR3 size: 17 residues. The V segment lost 3 bases and the J segment 3 bases; nucleotides outside the gene matches: 10. CDR3 in amino acids: CASSQATGATPNQPQHF. The CDR3 DNA follows: TGCGCCAGCAGCCAGGCGACAGGGGCCACCCCCAATCAGCCCCAGCATTTT.

The rearrangement uses TRBV5-6 and TRBJ2-5; D is possibly TRBD2 (6 bases). This CDR3 region has 11 residues. V was cut by 6 bases and J by 7 bases, with 10 bases left in between. Germline V gene lookup returns CDR1 SGHDT and CDR2 YYEEEE. The CDR3 region has the DNA TGTGCCAGCACTCTCGGGGGGACCCAGTACTTC. Its translation is CASTLGGTQYF.

The V and J genes are TRBV10-1 and TRBJ2-1; D call uncertain. CDR1 WNHNN and CDR2 SYGVQD come from the germline V gene (reference sequence). The CDR3 totals 12 residues. V was trimmed by 4 bases and J by 5 bases, leaving 6 bases between them. Here the CDR3 DNA reads TGCGCCAGCAGTGCCATTGACAATGAGCAGTTCTTC. Protein product: CASSAIDNEQFF.